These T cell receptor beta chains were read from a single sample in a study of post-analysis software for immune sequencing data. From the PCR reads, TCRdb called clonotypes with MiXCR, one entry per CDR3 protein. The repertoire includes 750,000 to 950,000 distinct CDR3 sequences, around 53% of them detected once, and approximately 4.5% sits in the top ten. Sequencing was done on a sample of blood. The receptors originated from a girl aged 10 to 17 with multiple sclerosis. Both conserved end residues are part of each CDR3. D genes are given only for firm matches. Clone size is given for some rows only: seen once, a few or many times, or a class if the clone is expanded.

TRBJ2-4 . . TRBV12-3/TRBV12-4 TGTGCCAGCACCCAGTTTAGGGGACAGGGGACTAGCAAGCAGTACTTC CASTQFRGQGTSKQYF
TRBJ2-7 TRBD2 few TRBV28 TGTGCCAGCAGTTTATTTGGGGGGGTTCCCCACGAGCAGTACTTC CASSLFGGVPHEQYF
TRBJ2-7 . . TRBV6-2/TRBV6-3 TGTGCCAGCAGGCCGATCGATTACTACGAGCAGTACTTC CASRPIDYYEQYF
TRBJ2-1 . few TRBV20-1 TGCAGTGCTCCAAAAGTAGGGATCGGCAAGCACAATGAGCAGTTCTTC CSAPKVGIGKHNEQFF
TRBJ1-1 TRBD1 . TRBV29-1 TGCAGCGCCGGAGATGACAGGGGAATGTACACTGAAGCTTTCTTT CSAGDDRGMYTEAFF
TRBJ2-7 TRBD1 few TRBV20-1 TGCAGTGGTAGACAGGGCCGTTCCTACGAGCAGTACTTC CSGRQGRSYEQYF
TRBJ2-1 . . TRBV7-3 TGTGCCAGCAGCTTTGCGGGGAATGAGCAGTTCTTC CASSFAGNEQFF
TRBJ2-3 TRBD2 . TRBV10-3 TGTGCCATCAGTGTATCTGGGACTAGCGTTACAGATACGCAGTATTTT CAISVSGTSVTDTQYF
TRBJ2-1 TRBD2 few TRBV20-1 TGCAGTGCTAATAGCGGGAGCTACAATGAGCAGTTCTTC CSANSGSYNEQFF
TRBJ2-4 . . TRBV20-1 TGCAGTGCTAGAGATCCCTGGGGAGCCAAAAACATTCAGTACTTC CSARDPWGAKNIQYF
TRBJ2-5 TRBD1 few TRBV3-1 TGTGCCAGCAGCCCCGGGACAGTCGTAGAGACCCAGTACTTC CASSPGTVVETQYF
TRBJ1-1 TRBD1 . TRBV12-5 TGTGCTAGTGGCCCCGGGACAGGGAAAATGAACACTGAAGCTTTCTTT CASGPGTGKMNTEAFF
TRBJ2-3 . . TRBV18 TGTGCCAGCTCACCAACCGAGCGGTCAACGCAGTATTTT CASSPTERSTQYF
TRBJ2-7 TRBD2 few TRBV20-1 TGCAGTGCTAGAGGACTAGCGGGAAACGGCGAGCAGTACTTC CSARGLAGNGEQYF
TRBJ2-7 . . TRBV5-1 TGCGCCAGCAGCTTGGACGGCAACGGAGAGCAGTACTTC CASSLDGNGEQYF